These T cell receptor beta chains were read from a single sample in a study of naive and memory T cell subsets. From the UMI-ligation and nested PCR reads, TCRdb called clonotypes with MiXCR, one entry per CDR3 protein. The sample lists roughly 99,000 distinct CDR3 sequences; about 11% were seen once. Sequenced input: naive CD4+ T cells from blood. These TCRs come from a human donor in good health. The CDR3 runs from the conserved cysteine through the conserved F or W. D genes are given only for firm matches. Only part of the rows carry a size: once, few, many, or a class if the clone is expanded.

>TRBD1|many|14|TRBV12-3/TRBV12-4|TRBJ2-7
TGTGCCAGCAGTCCAGGACAGGGGGCCTACGAGCAGTACTTC
CASSPGQGAYEQYF
>.|.|13|TRBV20-1|TRBJ2-1
TGCAGTGCTAGAGGGGGGGGGGGCCATGAGCAGTTCTTC
CSARGGGGHEQFF
>.|many|13|TRBV7-9|TRBJ2-5
TGTGCCAGCAGCTTATGGGGAGAAGAGACCCAGTACTTC
CASSLWGEETQYF
>.|many|11|TRBV20-1|TRBJ2-1
TGCAGTGCTTCGGACCCCAATGAGCAGTTCTTC
CSASDPNEQFF
>.|.|12|TRBV20-1|TRBJ2-2
TGCAGTGCTAGAACCGCCACCGGGGAGCTGTTTTTT
CSARTATGELFF
>TRBD1|few|16|TRBV13|TRBJ2-7
TGTGCCAGCAGACCAGTGGGGACAGGCTACTCCTACGAGCAGTACTTC
CASRPVGTGYSYEQYF
>TRBD1|.|15|TRBV20-1|TRBJ2-1
TGCAGTGCTAGAGATCAGGGACAGGGTTGGGGTGAGCAGTTCTTC
CSARDQGQGWGEQFF
>.|.|13|TRBV6-5|TRBJ1-1
TGTGCCAGCAGTTTCCGGGCGAACACTGAAGCTTTCTTT
CASSFRANTEAFF
>TRBD1|.|14|TRBV5-1|TRBJ2-1
TGCGCCAGCAGCCTACAAACAGGGGGCAATGAGCAGTTCTTC
CASSLQTGGNEQFF
>TRBD1|.|19|TRBV5-5|TRBJ2-2
TGTGCCAGCAGCTTGGAGGACAGGGGGGGGACTCGGGACACCGGGGAGCTGTTTTTT
CASSLEDRGGTRDTGELFF
>.|.|14|TRBV6-2/TRBV6-3|TRBJ1-1
TGTGCCAGCAGTTACTCGATCCGGGGCGCGATGGCTTTCTTT
CASSYSIRGAMAFF
>TRBD1|few|15|TRBV6-1|TRBJ1-1
TGTGCCAGCAGGGAAGACAGGGGGGCGGCCACTGAAGCTTTCTTT
CASREDRGAATEAFF
>TRBD1|.|15|TRBV6-2/TRBV6-3|TRBJ1-6
TGTGCCAGCAGTTCGACAGGGATGTATAATTCACCCCTCCACTTT
CASSSTGMYNSPLHF
>.|few|14|TRBV18|TRBJ2-7
TGTGCCAGCTCACCCTCCGGGAACTCCTACGAGCAGTACTTC
CASSPSGNSYEQYF
>TRBD1|few|15|TRBV2|TRBJ1-6
TGTGCCAGCAGGGAGACAGGGACAAGCAATTCACCCCTCCACTTT
CASRETGTSNSPLHF
>.|few|14|TRBV6-5|TRBJ1-6
TGTGCCAGCAGTTACGAGGCAGGGGTATCACCCCTCCACTTT
CASSYEAGVSPLHF
>.|.|14|TRBV6-2/TRBV6-3|TRBJ1-2
TGTGCCACGCGCCCGCCCCCTCCTAACTATGGCTACACCTTC
CATRPPPPNYGYTF
>.|.|12|TRBV10-3|TRBJ2-3
TGTGCCATCGCGAGTAGCACAGATACGCAGTATTTT
CAIASSTDTQYF
>TRBD1|many|13|TRBV5-4|TRBJ1-5
TGTGCCAGCAGCCGACAGGGGGAGCAGCCCCAGCATTTT
CASSRQGEQPQHF
>.|few|17|TRBV20-1|TRBJ2-1
TGCAGTGCTAGAGATTCCCCTAGTGAGATCTCCTACAATGAGCAGTTCTTC
CSARDSPSEISYNEQFF
>.|few|17|TRBV13|TRBJ1-2
TGTGCCAGCAGCATCCTCGCAAAATTCGGGGACTTCTATGGCTACACCTTC
CASSILAKFGDFYGYTF
>TRBD2|.|17|TRBV7-3|TRBJ2-3
TGTGCCAGCAGCTTCGGGACTAGCGGAGCTAGCACAGATACGCAGTATTTT
CASSFGTSGASTDTQYF
>TRBD1|few|14|TRBV18|TRBJ2-3
TGTGCCAGCTCCCGAACAGGGGGGACAGATACGCAGTATTTT
CASSRTGGTDTQYF
>TRBD1|many|15|TRBV5-6|TRBJ1-2
TGTGCCAGCTACCCTCCGGGACAGGGGGTTTATGGCTACACCTTC
CASYPPGQGVYGYTF
>TRBD1|.|16|TRBV4-3|TRBJ2-5
TGCGCCAGCAGCCAAGATTTCACAGGGGACGGAGAGACCCAGTACTTC
CASSQDFTGDGETQYF
>.|many|13|TRBV29-1|TRBJ2-3
TGCAGCGTTAGGGGGAGGCTCGCAGATACGCAGTATTTT
CSVRGRLADTQYF
>.|many|15|TRBV12-3/TRBV12-4|TRBJ2-3
TGTGCCAGCAGTTTATATGCCGGAGAAACAGATACGCAGTATTTT
CASSLYAGETDTQYF
>TRBD2|few|15|TRBV7-9|TRBJ2-5
TGTGCCAGCAGCCGCCCCGGGCGGGGGCAAGAGACCCAGTACTTC
CASSRPGRGQETQYF
>TRBD2|.|13|TRBV6-4|TRBJ2-5
TGTGCCAGCAGTTCCGCCGGGGGGGAGACCCAGTACTTC
CASSSAGGETQYF
>.|many|14|TRBV3-1|TRBJ2-7
TGTGCCAGCAGCCAAGCAATGGGTAGCTACGAGCAGTACTTC
CASSQAMGSYEQYF
>.|.|17|TRBV16|TRBJ2-6
TGTGCCAGCAGCCAATCGAGAGGGAGCTCTGGGGCCAACGTCCTGACTTTC
CASSQSRGSSGANVLTF
>.|.|16|TRBV2|TRBJ2-6
TGTGCCAGCAGGGCGGGGCCAATCTCTGGGGCCAACGTCCTGACTTTC
CASRAGPISGANVLTF
>TRBD1|.|17|TRBV7-2|TRBJ1-6
TGTGCCAGCAGCTTACTGACAGGGGGCGGGAATAATTCACCCCTCCACTTT
CASSLLTGGGNNSPLHF
>.|few|15|TRBV20-1|TRBJ1-3
TGCAGTGCTAAAACGGGACGCAACTCTGGAAACACCATATATTTT
CSAKTGRNSGNTIYF
>TRBD1|.|15|TRBV7-9|TRBJ2-7
TGTGCCAGCAGCTTAATCGGGACAGGGATCTACGAGCAGTACTTC
CASSLIGTGIYEQYF
>.|many|15|TRBV29-1|TRBJ2-6
TGCAGCGCCTATGGTGAGGGGCCTGGGGCCAACGTCCTGACTTTC
CSAYGEGPGANVLTF
>.|many|13|TRBV7-6|TRBJ1-1
TGTGCCAGCAGCTTAGTTTGGCAGAGCGAAGCTTTCTTT
CASSLVWQSEAFF
>.|many|14|TRBV23-1|TRBJ2-7
TGCGCCAGCCCATACAGGGAGTATCCCTACGAGCAGTACTTC
CASPYREYPYEQYF
>TRBD1|.|14|TRBV19|TRBJ2-7
TGTGCCAGTAGTATCACAGGGGCCTCAGGGGAGCAGTACTTC
CASSITGASGEQYF
>.|few|13|TRBV5-4|TRBJ1-5
TGTGCCAGCGGCGAGGTCCGCGATCAGCCCCAGCATTTT
CASGEVRDQPQHF
>.|.|13|TRBV7-7|TRBJ2-2
TGTGCCCTGAGGGGTTCGAACACCGGGGAGCTGTTTTTT
CALRGSNTGELFF
>.|few|15|TRBV20-1|TRBJ2-4
TGCAGTGTTCCGGGACACGGGCTAGCCAAAAACATTCAGTACTTC
CSVPGHGLAKNIQYF
>TRBD2|few|16|TRBV7-3|TRBJ2-1
TGTGCCAGCAGCTTAATCGGTACTAGCGGGAGGGCTGAGCAGTTCTTC
CASSLIGTSGRAEQFF
>.|few|12|TRBV7-9|TRBJ1-5
TGTGCCAGCAGTCTTCCCAGTCAGCCCCAGCATTTT
CASSLPSQPQHF
>TRBD1|few|15|TRBV7-9|TRBJ1-1
TGTGCCAGCAGTCAGGACAGGGGGGCGAACACTGAAGCTTTCTTT
CASSQDRGANTEAFF
>.|.|14|TRBV5-1|TRBJ1-6
TGCGCCAGCAGCGTTGGACTCGGGGATTCACCCCTCCACTTT
CASSVGLGDSPLHF
>.|.|15|TRBV11-2|TRBJ2-1
TGTGCCAGCAGCTTTGGTCAGGCCACCTACAATGAGCAGTTCTTC
CASSFGQATYNEQFF
>.|many|15|TRBV20-1|TRBJ2-3
TGCAGTGGCATCCCCCTTGCGGGGGCCACAGATACGCAGTATTTT
CSGIPLAGATDTQYF
>TRBD1|.|16|TRBV7-2|TRBJ1-2
TGTGCCAGCAGCAAGCAGGGGGGAGTGCCTAACTATGGCTACACCTTC
CASSKQGGVPNYGYTF
>.|few|14|TRBV7-9|TRBJ2-5
TGTGCCAGCAGCTCCCGAGGGTACCAAGAGACCCAGTACTTC
CASSSRGYQETQYF
>.|.|19|TRBV11-1|TRBJ2-6
TGTGCCAGCAGCTCCCCTGCGGGGGCATCGTTCTCTGGGGCCAACGTCCTGACTTTC
CASSSPAGASFSGANVLTF
>TRBD1|.|12|TRBV10-3|TRBJ2-1
TGTGCCATCGGACAGGGCATCGGTGAGCAGTTCTTC
CAIGQGIGEQFF